This T cell receptor (beta chain) came from a study of graft-versus-host responses after intestinal transplantation. Study-wide results and limits: Individuals who had graft-donor T cell macrochimerism had allografts that showed high graft-versus-host to host-versus-graft clonal ratios.

This clone was seen only once. Its antigen is currently unknown. The CDR3 is 11 amino acids. The V gene lost 1 base and the J gene lost 5 bases, with 0 bases spanning the gap. Germline-derived CDR1 and CDR2 are LGHNT and FRNRAP. Using immunoSEQ multiplex PCR, the repertoire was profiled, and TCRdb retains in-frame clones only, with some absent. The sample carries about 36,000 clones, less than 95% recorded once. The rearrangement uses TRBV12-5 and TRBJ2-1; no reliable D call. The sequenced sample was unstimulated CD4+ T cells sorted from spleen or lymph node cells, obtained before transplant. The sequence derives from a human donor who was the organ donor for an intestinal transplant. The CDR3 region is CASGLDNEQFF. Here the CDR3 DNA reads TGTGCTAGTGGTTTGGACAATGAGCAGTTCTTC.